The text below deals with one T cell receptor (beta chain). 200 to 250 ng DNA, around 30,000 T cell genomes, went into each sorted-subset replicate PCR. The assay was immunoSEQ multiplex PCR, and TCRdb's table has in-frame clones only and misses some. This table holds more than 2,000,000 clones, 85% to 95% found once. The CDR3 length is 17 residues. Germline V lookup: CDR1 MDHEN, CDR2 SYDVKM. V lost 3 bases and J lost 5, with 17 bases in between. The data were taken from a study of shared clonotypes between healthy human individuals. Study in general: Each donor had three CD4 naive, three CD4 memory, two CD8 naive and one CD8 memory plate.

Each of the donors was a healthy adult who was HIV-negative and had not had a recent acute infection or vaccination. Partitioning of CD4+ cells yielded a CD45RA+ naive subset and a CD45RA-negative memory subset. The receptor comes from a man between 18 and 29 years old in good health. The V call is TRBV28, the J call TRBJ1-6, with TRBD1 as a possible D gene (5 bases). Specimen: naive CD4+ T cells sorted from blood. Subset noted: CD45RA+ positively selected. CDR3 region: CASSLSPGTYNNSPLHF. The CDR3 coding sequence is TGTGCCAGCAGTTTGTCACCGGGGACGTATAATAATTCACCCCTCCACTTT.